These 16 T cell receptor beta chains were sequenced from one sample in a study of blood T cells in healthy people across ages (dated by TCRdb to the mid-2010s). The method was 5' RACE. For sequencing, an Illumina HiSeq 2500 was employed. The second PCR ran for about 6 to 12 cycles and used a J-beta primer mix along with a sample-barcoded 5' primer. TCRdb itself trimmed the public reads at Q25 with fastp, ran MiXCR and retained productive beta chains. When rows share a CDR3 protein, they turn into one entry using the most common DNA and genes. This sample holds some 1.5 million distinct CDR3 sequences; 28% were observed only once. About 7.7% of the sample rests with the top ten. The sample consisted of blood. The origin of the receptors is a woman aged 25 to 39 in good health.

Comments on this clonotype: The germline gene is not matched at one end of the junction; a read error may be the cause. V usage is TRBV7-9 and J usage is TRBJ1-2; D not resolved. The CDR3 contains 15 residues. The germline CDR1 and CDR2 sequences are SEHNR and FQNEAQ (reference sequence). The DNA of the CDR3 is TGTGCCAGCAGCTTAGCCCAAAGTCGGCTCTATGGCCACACCTTC. Residues: CASSLAQSRLYGHTF.

This clonotype was seen repeatedly, ten times or more. The chain joins TRBV7-2 to TRBJ2-3; 9 bases are shared with TRBD2. The length of the CDR3 is 15 residues. Per the germline V gene, CDR1 is SGHTA and CDR2 is FQGNSA. V shed 6 bases and J 3 bases; nucleotides not matched to a gene: 7. The CDR3 DNA is TGTGCCAGCAGTTCTAGCGGGGATTTGACAGATACGCAGTATTTT. Protein: CASSSSGDLTDTQYF. The full variable domain, its missing parts supplied by reference TRBV7-2 and TRBJ2-3, is GAGVSQSPSNKVTEKGKDVELRCDPISGHTALYWYRQSLGQGLEFLIYFQGNSAPDKSGLPSDRFSAERTGGSVSTLTIQRTQQEDSAVYLCASSSSGDLTDTQYFGPGTRLTVL.

This clonotype was found many times. CDR3 sequence reads: CSARHFRGGYEQYF. CDR3 in DNA: TGCAGTGCCAGACATTTCCGGGGCGGCTACGAGCAGTACTTC. This chain joins TRBV20-1 and TRBJ2-7; D may match TRBD1 or TRBD2 (5 bases each). This CDR3 contains 14 residues. Germline values: CDR1 DFQATT, CDR2 SNEGSKA (reference sequence). V lost 6 bases, J lost 3 bases, and 18 bases lay in between.

This clonotype has just a few counts. The chain couples TRBV12-3 or TRBV12-4 to TRBJ1-1; possible D gene TRBD1, 5 bases. Trimming removed 6 bases at V and 1 base at J, with 15 bases between. The CDR3 has 15 residues. The CDR3 loop is CASRPNRQGNTEAFF. The CDR3 coding sequence is TGTGCCAGCAGACCAAACCGTCAGGGGAACACTGAAGCTTTCTTT.

The table lists this clonotype with a few counts. The chain combines TRBV20-1 with TRBJ2-3, with a weak D call TRBD1 (6 bases). The V gene's germline CDR1 is DFQATT and CDR2 SNEGSKA (reference sequence). The germline V and J ends were trimmed by 4 bases and 4 bases, with 18 bases remaining between them. This CDR3 region has 15 residues. CDR3 bases: TGCAGTGCTAAGATGGGCAGGGGCTTCGCAGATACGCAGTATTTT. Encoded protein: CSAKMGRGFADTQYF.

This chain links TRBV7-9 with TRBJ1-2, with a weak D call TRBD1 (5 bases). CDR3 size: 14 residues. V was shortened by 1 base and J by 5 bases, with 11 bases between the two germline ends. CDR1 is SEHNR, CDR2 FQNEAQ, per germline (reference sequence). Here the CDR3 reads CASSLVARAYGYTF. CDR3 nucleotide sequence: TGTGCCAGCAGCTTAGTTGCCAGGGCATATGGCTACACCTTC.

In its sample, this clonotype was seen many times. V and J are TRBV7-9 and TRBJ2-4; either TRBD1 or TRBD2 may supply D (5 bases each). Germline assignment: CDR1 SEHNR and CDR2 FQNEAQ (reference sequence). Trimming took off 1 base at V and 8 bases at J, with 12 bases between the two ends. The CDR3 extends over 14 amino acids. This CDR3 reads CASSLGSGTDIQYF. DNA for the CDR3: TGTGCCAGCAGCTTAGGGTCAGGGACGGACATTCAGTACTTC.

The count of this clonotype is one. This chain's CDR3 is CASSPILTSSGETQYF. DNA of the CDR3: TGTGCCAGCAGTCCCATATTGACTAGCTCAGGCGAGACCCAGTACTTC. The V and J genes are TRBV6-5 and TRBJ2-5; 7 bases align to TRBD2. This CDR3 contains 16 residues. Germline V lookup: CDR1 MNHEY, CDR2 SVGAGI. V gave up 5 bases and J gave up 5 bases; unmatched junction bases: 14.

On this clonotype itself: A read error is possible here, since a much larger clone lies one base away. The chain recombines TRBV3-1 with TRBJ2-6, with 12 bases identical to TRBD2. Germline loops: CDR1 LGHDT, CDR2 YNNKEL (reference sequence). J lost 2 bases, V lost 4 bases, and 3 bases had no gene match. CDR3 length equals 17 residues. The CDR3 coding sequence is TGTGCCAGCAGCCCCGGACTAGCGGGGCCTGGGGCCAACGTCCTGACTTTC. Protein sequence: CASSPGLAGPGANVLTF.

The V and J genes are TRBV27 and TRBJ2-7; 7 nucleotides line up with TRBD1. CDR1 and CDR2 (germline): MNHEY, SMNVEV (reference sequence). The V segment lost 5 bases and the J segment 0 bases; nucleotides outside the gene matches: 10. This CDR3 has 16 amino acids. Here the CDR3 reads CASSPRQGLGSYEQYF. The CDR3 DNA is TGTGCCAGCAGTCCGAGACAGGGTTTGGGCTCCTACGAGCAGTACTTC.

This clonotype occurred a few times. J is TRBJ2-1 and V is TRBV6-5; D uncertain. Looked up from germline, CDR1 is MNHEY and CDR2 is SVGAGI. Trimming pared 5 bases from V and 8 bases from J, leaving 19 bases between. The CDR3 length is 15 residues. CDR3 in amino acids: CASSLQGSRVYEQFF. CDR3 nucleotide sequence: TGTGCCAGCAGTCTACAAGGGTCCCGAGTCTATGAGCAGTTCTTC.

This clonotype was found many times. V gene TRBV6-4 combines with J gene TRBJ2-3; 11 nucleotides agree with TRBD2. CDR1 and CDR2 (germline): MRHNA, SNTAGT. The CDR3 contains 15 residues. J gave up 1 base and V 6 bases, and 3 bases lay outside the gene matches. The CDR3 region has the DNA TGTGCCAGCAGCGTGGGACTAGCGGGCACAGATACGCAGTATTTT. This translates into CASSVGLAGTDTQYF.

This clonotype appeared a few times. The chain is built from TRBV7-2 and TRBJ2-1; D gene ambiguous. The CDR3 covers 15 residues. The V gene lost 5 bases and the J gene lost 0 bases, with 11 bases spanning the gap. Germline CDR1 SGHTA, CDR2 FQGNSA. CDR3 residues: CASSASVPSYNEQFF. As DNA, the CDR3 is TGTGCCAGCAGCGCCAGCGTTCCCTCCTACAATGAGCAGTTCTTC.

At least ten counts were recorded for this clonotype. V gene TRBV9 combines with J gene TRBJ1-5; D remains unclear. Germline CDR1 is SGDLS and CDR2 is YYNGEE. Trimming left V 2 bases short and J 4 bases short, with 10 bases between. This CDR3 is built from 14 residues. CDR3 DNA: TGTGCCAGCAGCGTGAGCGGAGGGAATCAGCCCCAGCATTTT. Translated: CASSVSGGNQPQHF.

In its sample, this clonotype was seen a few times. The V call is TRBV3-1, the J call TRBJ2-4; the D gene is possibly TRBD1 (5 bases). The germline gives CDR1 LGHDT, CDR2 YNNKEL (reference sequence). Trimming cost V 6 bases and J 7 bases, with 13 bases left between them. The CDR3 consists of 13 residues. CDR3 nucleotide sequence: TGTGCCAGCAGACAGGCATCAACGAACATTCAGTACTTC. Protein: CASRQASTNIQYF. The full variable domain, its missing parts supplied by reference TRBV3-1 and TRBJ2-4, is DTAVSQTPKYLVTQMGNDKSIKCEQNLGHDTMYWYKQDSKKFLKIMFSYNNKELIINETVPNRFSPKSPDKAHLNLHINSLELGDSAVYFCASRQASTNIQYFGAGTRLSVL.

This clonotype has a count of ten or more. The germline gene is not matched at one end of the junction; a read error may be the cause. This chain uses TRBV5-1 with TRBJ2-7, with 12 bases lining up with TRBD1. Germline-derived CDR1 and CDR2 are SGHRS and YFSETQ. The CDR3 length is 14 residues. This chain's CDR3 is CASSPGTGGVEQYF. The CDR3, as DNA: TGTGCCAGCAGCCCGGGGACAGGGGGCGTGGAGCAGTACTTC.